This T cell receptor beta chain was identified in a study of T cell responses to AZD1222 COVID-19 vaccine. Sequenced by immunoSEQ multiplex PCR; TCRdb stores in-frame clones only, minus some. The data contain approximately 110,000 clones, around 95% of them singletons. V was shortened by 0 bases and J by 0 bases, with 1 base between the two germline ends. Germline CDR1 and CDR2: SGHRS and YFSETQ. There are 12 residues in the CDR3. Sample: peripheral blood, taken on day 0 of AZD1222 vaccination. The J gene is TRBJ2-7, the V gene TRBV5-1, with D unresolved. The clonotype comes from an adult in good health. The CDR3 nucleotides read TGCGCCAGCAGCTTGGTCTCCTACGAGCAGTACTTC. This sequence encodes CASSLVSYEQYF.